This T cell receptor (beta chain) was sequenced for a study of T cells in localized non-small cell lung cancer. Only a few counts were recorded for this clone. V gave up 4 bases and J gave up 5 bases; unmatched junction bases: 12. The CDR3 runs to 16 residues. The germline CDR1 and CDR2 sequences are LNHNV and YYDKDF (reference sequence). The method was immunoSEQ multiplex PCR; TCRdb's version includes in-frame clones alone and lacks a portion of them. The top ten hold less than 20% of the sample, which has 1,100 or so clones, around 25% seen once. The TCR originated in a male donor at least 60 years old with stage I lung adenocarcinoma. This specimen was normal lung tissue next to the tumor, taken before any cancer treatment. The J gene is TRBJ2-7, the V gene TRBV15; 9 bases map to TRBD1. The CDR3 DNA follows: TGTGCCACCAGCATTCGGGACAGGGCGGTTTCCCACGAGCAGTACTTC. Its protein is CATSIRDRAVSHEQYF.